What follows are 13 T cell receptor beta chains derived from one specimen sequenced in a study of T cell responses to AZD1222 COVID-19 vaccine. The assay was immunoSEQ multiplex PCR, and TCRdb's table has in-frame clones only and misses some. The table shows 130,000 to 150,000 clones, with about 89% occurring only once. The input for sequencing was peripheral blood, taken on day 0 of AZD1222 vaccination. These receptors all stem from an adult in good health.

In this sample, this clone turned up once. DNA for the CDR3: TGTGCCAGCAGTTTCGCCACGAGCTCCTACGAGCAGTACTTC. It codes for CASSFATSSYEQYF. The rearrangement uses TRBV28 and TRBJ2-7; D unresolved. The V gene's germline CDR1 is MDHEN and CDR2 SYDVKM. V was cut by 3 bases and J by 0 bases, with 9 bases left in between. CDR3 length equals 14 residues. The complete variable domain, with remaining parts taken from reference TRBV28 and TRBJ2-7, reads DVKVTQSSRYLVKRTGEKVFLECVQDMDHENMFWYRQDPGLGLRLIYFSYDVKMKEKGDIPEGYSVSREKKERFSLILESASTNQTSMYLCASSFATSSYEQYFGPGTRLTVT.

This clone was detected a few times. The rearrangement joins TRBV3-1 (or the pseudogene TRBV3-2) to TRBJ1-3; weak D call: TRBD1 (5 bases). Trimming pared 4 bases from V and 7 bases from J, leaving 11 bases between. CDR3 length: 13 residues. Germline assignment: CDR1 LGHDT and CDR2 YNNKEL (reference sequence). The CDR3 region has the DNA TGTGCCAGCAGCCCGGATAGGGGCAACACCATATATTTT. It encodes CASSPDRGNTIYF.

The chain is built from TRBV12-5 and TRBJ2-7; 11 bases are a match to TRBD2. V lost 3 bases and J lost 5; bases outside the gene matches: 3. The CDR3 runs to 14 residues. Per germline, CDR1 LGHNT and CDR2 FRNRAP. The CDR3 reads CASGFGGLADEQYF. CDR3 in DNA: TGTGCTAGTGGTTTCGGGGGACTAGCGGACGAGCAGTACTTC.

The CDR3, as DNA: TGTGCCAGCAGCCCACGGTCAATAGGGGTGAACACTGAAGCTTTCTTT. Residues: CASSPRSIGVNTEAFF. The chain recombines TRBV3-1 (or the pseudogene TRBV3-2) with TRBJ1-1; tentatively, D is TRBD1 (5 bases). The ends were cut back, 4 bases at V and 0 bases at J, with 15 bases in the middle. The CDR3 consists of 16 residues. Germline assignment: CDR1 LGHDT and CDR2 YNNKEL (reference sequence).

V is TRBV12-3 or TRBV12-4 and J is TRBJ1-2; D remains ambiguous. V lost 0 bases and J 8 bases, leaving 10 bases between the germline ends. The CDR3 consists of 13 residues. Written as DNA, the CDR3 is TGTGCCAGCAGTTTAGCGCGTGCCGGAGGCTACACCTTC. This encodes CASSLARAGGYTF.

CDR3 nucleotides: TGTGCCAGCTCACCAGGCCCTGCACGGGGCTACACCTTC. It yields the protein CASSPGPARGYTF. V usage is TRBV18 and J usage is TRBJ1-2, with D uncertain. Per germline, CDR1 KGHSH and CDR2 LQKENI. V gave up 2 bases and J gave up 8 bases, with 12 bases separating them. This CDR3 region has 13 residues.

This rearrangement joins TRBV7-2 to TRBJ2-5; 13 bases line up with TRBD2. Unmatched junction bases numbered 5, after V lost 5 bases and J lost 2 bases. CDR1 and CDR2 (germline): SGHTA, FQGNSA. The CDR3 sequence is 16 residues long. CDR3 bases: TGTGCCAGCAGCCGGACTAGCGGGAGCGTTCAAGAGACCCAGTACTTC. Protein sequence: CASSRTSGSVQETQYF.

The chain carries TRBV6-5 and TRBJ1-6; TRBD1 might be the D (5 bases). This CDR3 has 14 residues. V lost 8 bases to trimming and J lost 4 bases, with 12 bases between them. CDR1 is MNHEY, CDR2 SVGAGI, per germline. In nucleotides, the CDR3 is TGTGCCAGCTGGGGGACGCGGTATAATTCACCCCTCCACTTT. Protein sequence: CASWGTRYNSPLHF.

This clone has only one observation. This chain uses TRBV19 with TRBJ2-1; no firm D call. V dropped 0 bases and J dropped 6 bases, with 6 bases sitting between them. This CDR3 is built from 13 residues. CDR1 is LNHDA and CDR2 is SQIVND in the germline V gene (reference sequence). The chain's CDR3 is CASSIDRSNEQFF. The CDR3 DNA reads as TGTGCCAGTAGTATAGATCGCTCCAATGAGCAGTTCTTC.

CDR3 loop: CATSRDSVGYTF. The CDR3, as DNA: TGTGCCACCAGCAGAGACTCAGTGGGATACACCTTC. J is TRBJ1-2 and V is TRBV15; no reliable D call. Trimming took off 0 bases at V and 11 bases at J, with 10 bases between the two ends. Per germline, CDR1 LNHNV and CDR2 YYDKDF (reference sequence). The CDR3 consists of 12 residues.

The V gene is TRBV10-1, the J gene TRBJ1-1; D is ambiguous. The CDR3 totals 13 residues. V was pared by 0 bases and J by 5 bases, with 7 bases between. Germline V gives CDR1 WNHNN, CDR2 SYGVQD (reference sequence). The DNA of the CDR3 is TGCGCCAGCAGTGAGTCCCGAGGGACTGAAGCTTTCTTT. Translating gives CASSESRGTEAFF.

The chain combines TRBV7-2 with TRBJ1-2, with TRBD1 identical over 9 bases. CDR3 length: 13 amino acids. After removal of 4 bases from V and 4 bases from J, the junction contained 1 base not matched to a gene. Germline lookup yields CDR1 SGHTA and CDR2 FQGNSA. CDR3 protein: CASSSGQGYGYTF. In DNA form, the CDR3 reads TGTGCCAGCAGCTCGGGACAGGGCTATGGCTACACCTTC.

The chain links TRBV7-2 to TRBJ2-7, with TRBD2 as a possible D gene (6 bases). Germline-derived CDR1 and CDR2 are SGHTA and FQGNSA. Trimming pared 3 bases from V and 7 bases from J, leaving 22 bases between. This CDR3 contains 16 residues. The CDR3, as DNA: TGTGCCAGCAGCTTCTTCCGAGGGACCCGCGGGACGGAGCAGTACTTC. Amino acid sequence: CASSFFRGTRGTEQYF.